Following are 6 T cell receptor beta chains from one sample sequenced in a study of blood T cells in healthy people across ages. The authors ran a second PCR of about 7 to 11 cycles using a sample-barcoded 5' primer and a J-beta primer mix. MiXCR, applied by TCRdb to the 5' RACE reads, yields one record per CDR3 protein. The sample lists around 800,000 distinct CDR3 sequences, around 62% occurring once. The specimen sequenced was blood. The receptor set was obtained from a man between 25 and 39 years old in good health.

Here the CDR3 DNA reads TGTGCCAGCAGCCAAGTAGGGAGCGCTGGGGCCAACGTCCTGACTTTC. Protein product: CASSQVGSAGANVLTF. This chain uses TRBV4-2 with TRBJ2-6, with D perhaps matching TRBD2 (5 bases). From germline, CDR1 is LGHNA and CDR2 YNFKEQ. Trimming pared 1 base from V and 2 bases from J, leaving 9 bases between. This CDR3 region has 16 residues.

A few counts support this clonotype. The genes are TRBV6-2 or TRBV6-3 and TRBJ2-1; perhaps D is TRBD1 or TRBD2 (5 bases each). V lost 7 bases to trimming and J lost 9 bases, with 19 bases between them. The CDR3 totals 14 residues. Germline CDR1 is MNHEY and CDR2 is SVGEGT. The CDR3 protein is CASKGWGVQGEQFF. The CDR3 nucleotides are TGTGCCAGCAAAGGCTGGGGAGTGCAGGGTGAGCAGTTCTTC.

The chain joins TRBV14 to TRBJ1-1, with TRBD1 identical over 7 bases. Germline V gives CDR1 SGHDN, CDR2 FVKESK. V gave up 4 bases and J gave up 1 base; unmatched junction bases: 9. The CDR3 length is 16 residues. CDR3 sequence: CASSPSQGRGNTEAFF. The CDR3, as DNA: TGTGCCAGCAGCCCCTCACAGGGGAGAGGGAACACTGAAGCTTTCTTT. Variable domain in full (rest from reference TRBV14 and TRBJ1-1): EAGVTQFPSHSVIEKGQTVTLRCDPISGHDNLYWYRRVMGKEIKFLLHFVKESKQDESGMPNNRFLAERTGGTYSTLKVQPAELEDSGVYFCASSPSQGRGNTEAFFGQGTRLTVV.

The chain combines TRBV20-1 with TRBJ2-1; possibly TRBD2 for D (5 bases). The closer fit of TRBJ2-7 to the DNA end suggests the J call may be wrong. CDR3 length: 14 amino acids. CDR1 and CDR2 (germline): DFQATT, SNEGSKA (reference sequence). The CDR3 loop reads CSAREARSYNEQYF. The CDR3 DNA sequence: TGCAGTGCTAGGGAGGCCCGCTCCTACAATGAGCAGTACTTC.

The J gene is TRBJ2-1, the V gene TRBV6-5; the D gene is possibly TRBD2 (6 bases). The DNA end lines up better with TRBJ2-7; the J call may be wrong. The germline V gene encodes CDR1 MNHEY and CDR2 SVGAGI. The CDR3 runs 17 residues. CDR3 DNA: TGTGCCAGCAGTTACTCCCAGACTAGTGGAGGGGCCAATGAGCAGTACTTC. Its protein product is CASSYSQTSGGANEQYF.

The rearrangement links TRBV29-1 to TRBJ2-1, with TRBD2 matching over 9 bases. Germline CDR1 is SQVTM and CDR2 is ANQGSEA. V was pared by 8 bases and J by 3 bases, with 14 bases of the junction left unmatched. The CDR3 has 16 residues. The CDR3 loop is CSILVVAGDHYNEQFF. CDR3 nucleotide sequence: TGCAGCATACTGGTAGTAGCGGGGGACCACTACAATGAGCAGTTCTTC.